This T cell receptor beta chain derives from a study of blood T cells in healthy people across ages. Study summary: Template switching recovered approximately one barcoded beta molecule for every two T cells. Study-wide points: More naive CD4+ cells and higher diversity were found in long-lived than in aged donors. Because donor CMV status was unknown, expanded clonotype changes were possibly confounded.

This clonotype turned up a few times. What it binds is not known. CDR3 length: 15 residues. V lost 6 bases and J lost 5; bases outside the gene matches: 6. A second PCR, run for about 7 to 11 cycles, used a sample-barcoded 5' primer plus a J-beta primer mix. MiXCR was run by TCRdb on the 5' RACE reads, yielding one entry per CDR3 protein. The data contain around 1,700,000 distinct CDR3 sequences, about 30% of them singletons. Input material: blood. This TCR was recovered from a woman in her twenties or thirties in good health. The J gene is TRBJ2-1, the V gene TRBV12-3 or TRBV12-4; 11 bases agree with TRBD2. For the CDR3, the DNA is TGTGCCAGCAGAAGACTAGCGGGACTGAACAATGAGCAGTTCTTC. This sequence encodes CASRRLAGLNNEQFF.